This T cell receptor (beta chain) is drawn from a study of immune evolution from preneoplasia to lung adenocarcinoma. Study-wide results and caveats: From normal lung to invasive adenocarcinoma, top clone frequencies appeared to decrease.

Sequencing used immunoSEQ multiplex PCR; TCRdb keeps in-frame clones, though not all of them. This table holds around 3,900 clones, around three quarters found once. Germline V gene sequence: CDR1 MNHNS, CDR2 SASEGT. Trimming removed 5 bases at V and 6 bases at J, with 6 bases between. The CDR3 runs to 11 residues. In the case of this clone: Antigen unknown.

The J gene is TRBJ2-3, the V gene TRBV6-1, with D hard to call. Sample: FFPE invasive lung adenocarcinoma tissue. The TCR originated in a person aged 70 to 79 with invasive lung adenocarcinoma. Some clones in this sample may be carry-over from other donors' samples. The CDR3 nucleotides read TGTGCCAGCAGTCTATGGGATACGCAGTATTTT. It is translated as CASSLWDTQYF.